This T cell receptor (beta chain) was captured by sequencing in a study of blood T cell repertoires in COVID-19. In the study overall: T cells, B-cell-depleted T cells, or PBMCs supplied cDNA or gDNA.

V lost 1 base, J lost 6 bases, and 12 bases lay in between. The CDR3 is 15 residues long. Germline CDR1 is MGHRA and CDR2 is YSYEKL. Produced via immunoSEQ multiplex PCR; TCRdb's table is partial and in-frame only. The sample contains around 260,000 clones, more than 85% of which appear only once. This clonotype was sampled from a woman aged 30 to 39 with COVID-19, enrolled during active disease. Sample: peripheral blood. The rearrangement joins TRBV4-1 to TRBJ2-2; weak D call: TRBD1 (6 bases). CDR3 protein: CASSQGTAPPGELFF. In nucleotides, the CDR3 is TGCGCCAGCAGCCAAGGGACAGCGCCTCCCGGGGAGCTGTTTTTT.